The T cell receptor (beta chain) described here comes from a study of T-cell memory formation after mild COVID-19 (dated by TCRdb to about 2021). Regarding the complete study: Most TCR sequence clusters were specific to one of the two donors. Longitudinal TCRalpha and TCRbeta repertoire sequencing tracked T-cell clones expanding and contracting after mild COVID-19 in a couple of donors. Two young, previously healthy adult volunteers made up the cohort, one male and one female.

Study-level results and caveats: Some responding clones were detected in pre-infection memory, suggesting pre-existing cross-reactive memory T cells joined the SARS-CoV-2 response. Contracting CD4+ clones turned up mainly in the CM and EM memory subsets, whereas EMRA was where CD8+ clones were enriched. From day 15 to 85, contracting clones showed balanced CD4/CD8 phenotypes, whereas a second wave of clones that expanded from day 15 to 37 leaned towards CD4+. The study covered only a couple of mild cases, and larger cohorts including severe cases with pre-infection samples were considered necessary. SARS-CoV-2 specificity of the second-wave clones peaking on day 37 was not confirmed.

Sequencing used an Illumina NovaSeq 6000. TCRalpha and TCRbeta cDNA libraries were constructed by 5'RACE with constant-segment primers, with sample barcodes and unique molecular identifiers being introduced. RNA was extracted from every sample with Trizol reagent. Amplification of the libraries took two PCR steps, and the second step added a second sample barcode plus Illumina TruSeq adapters. Sequencing of the libraries was done on an Illumina NovaSeq, producing 2 x 150 bp paired-end reads. In the original analysis: Reads were demultiplexed and collapsed into UMI-guided consensus sequences with migec v1.2.7. Using mixcr v2.1.11, UMI consensuses were aligned to TRA and TRB V and J templates and then assembled into clonotypes. A clonotype was counted as expanded or contracted only when both edgeR and NoisET called the clonotype significant, with the noise models trained on biological replicates. edgeR calls used a false discovery rate-adjusted p below 0.01 and a log2 fold-change threshold of 1. PCA with hierarchical clustering of max-normalized trajectories of the 1000 most abundant clonotypes was used as exploratory dynamics analysis. The CD4 or CD8 phenotype of responding clones was assigned using the separately sequenced CD4+ and CD8+ repertoires. TCRdb ran its own pipeline on the public reads, namely fastp trimming at Q25 and MiXCR clone calling, and kept in-frame beta chains. Every entry covers one CDR3 protein and lists the most common genes and DNA from its rows. It is TCRdb's table, rather than the study itself, that gives the V and J calls and clone size. This sample holds roughly 320,000 distinct CDR3 sequences; 25% to 30% were observed only once. The ten top clones hold less than 15% of the sample.

The junction carries 15 bases between V and J, which are trimmed by 0 bases and 10 bases respectively. From a lookup of the germline V gene, CDR1 and CDR2 are SGHTA and FQGNSA. The CDR3 spans 14 residues, from the cysteine through the phenylalanine. Left in the record is the CDR3 DNA by itself, 42 bases read in frame from the first base. Ficoll-Paque density gradient centrifugation was used to isolate PBMCs. This clonotype came up a few times. Its antigen is unknown. No much larger clone exists at a distance of one base, and base qualities are not known. Specimen: PBMCs or a T cell subset sorted from them (not recorded which). This chain joins TRBV7-2 to TRBJ1-1; no D gene can be assigned with confidence. The TCR originated in an adult woman who had mild COVID-19 (a few samples of this study predate the infection). The sample titles of this study are shuffled in the database, so cell type and time point are left out; the donor was told from shared clones. The nucleotides are TGTGCCAGCAGCTTAGCCCTCCTTGGTGGCCTAGCTTTCTTT. The resulting protein is CASSLALLGGLAFF. Here the CDR3 is joined to the reference TRBV7-2 and TRBJ1-1 genes, and the full variable domain is: GAGVSQSPSNKVTEKGKDVELRCDPISGHTALYWYRQSLGQGLEFLIYFQGNSAPDKSGLPSDRFSAERTGGSVSTLTIQRTQQEDSAVYLCASSLALLGGLAFFGQGTRLTVV.